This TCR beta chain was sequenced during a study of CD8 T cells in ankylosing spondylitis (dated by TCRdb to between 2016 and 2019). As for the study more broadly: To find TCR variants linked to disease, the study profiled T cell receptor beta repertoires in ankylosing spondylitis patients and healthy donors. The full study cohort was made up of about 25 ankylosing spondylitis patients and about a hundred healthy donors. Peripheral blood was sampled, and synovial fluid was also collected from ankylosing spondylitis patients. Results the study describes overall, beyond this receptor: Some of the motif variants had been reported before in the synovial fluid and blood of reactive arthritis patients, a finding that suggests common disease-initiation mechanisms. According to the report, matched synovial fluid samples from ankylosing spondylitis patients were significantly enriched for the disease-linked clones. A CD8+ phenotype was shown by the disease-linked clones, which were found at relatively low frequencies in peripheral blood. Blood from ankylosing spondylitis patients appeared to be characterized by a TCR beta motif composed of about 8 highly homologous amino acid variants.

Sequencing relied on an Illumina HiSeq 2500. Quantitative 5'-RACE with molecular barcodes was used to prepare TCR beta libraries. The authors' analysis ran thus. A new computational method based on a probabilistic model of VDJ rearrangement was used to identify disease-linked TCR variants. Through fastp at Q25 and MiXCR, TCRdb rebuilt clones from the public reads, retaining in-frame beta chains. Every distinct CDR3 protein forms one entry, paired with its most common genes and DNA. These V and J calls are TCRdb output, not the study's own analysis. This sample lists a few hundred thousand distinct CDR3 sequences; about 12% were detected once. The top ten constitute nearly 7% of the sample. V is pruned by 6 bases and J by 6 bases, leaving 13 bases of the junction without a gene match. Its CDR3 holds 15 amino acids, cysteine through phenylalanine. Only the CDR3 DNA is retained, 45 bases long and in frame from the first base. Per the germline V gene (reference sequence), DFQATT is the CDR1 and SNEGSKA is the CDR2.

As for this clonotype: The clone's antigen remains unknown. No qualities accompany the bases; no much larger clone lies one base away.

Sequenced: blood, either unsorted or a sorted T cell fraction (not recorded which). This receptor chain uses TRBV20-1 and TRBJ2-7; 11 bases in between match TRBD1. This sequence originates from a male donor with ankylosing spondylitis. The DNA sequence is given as TGCAGTGCATCTCACCCTGGGACAGGGGGAGGCGAGCAGTACTTC. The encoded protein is CSASHPGTGGGEQYF.